This T cell receptor (beta chain) was captured by sequencing in a study of T cell clonality in common variable immunodeficiency. Only a few counts were recorded for this clone. Its antigen is not identified. The CDR3 extends 3 residues past the end of the read, so its final part is completed from the germline J gene. Findings and limits, study-wide: Fewer deletions and N-nucleotide insertions were reportedly seen in common variable immunodeficiency TCR beta sequences.

Germline lookup yields CDR1 SGHTA and CDR2 FQGTGA. V was shortened by 5 bases and J by 6 bases, with 25 bases between the two germline ends. This CDR3 spans 18 amino acids. Clones were read by immunoSEQ multiplex PCR, and TCRdb kept only the in-frame ones, dropping some. Listed for the sample are around 33,000 clones, none seen a single time. The rearrangement joins TRBV7-3 to TRBJ2-2; TRBD2 is a possible D gene (6 bases). Sequencing was done on a sample of peripheral blood mononuclear cells. This TCR was sampled from a human donor with common variable immunodeficiency. CDR3 sequence reads: CASSIMGVGSGFAGELFF. CDR3 bases read: TGTGCCAGCAGCATTATGGGGGTTGGTAGCGGATTCGCCGGGGAG.